The subject of this entry is one TCR beta chain. Its specificity is unknown. These data originate in a study of post-analysis software for immune sequencing data. Study results and caveats: A significant reduction in normalized Chao1 diversity was observed in multiple sclerosis patients versus controls. Patients showed TRBV5-6, TRBV5-1 and TRBV20-1 among a few TRBV segments more frequent than in controls.

Every TCR beta cDNA library bore unique molecular identifiers. TCRdb used MiXCR to reprocess the PCR reads, holding one entry per CDR3 protein. The repertoire holds about 400,000 distinct CDR3 sequences, less than 40% seen once, with 13% in the top ten. V was shortened by 0 bases and J by 0 bases, with 9 bases between the two germline ends. The CDR3 has 16 residues. Germline-derived CDR1 and CDR2 are KGHSH and LQKENI. The sample was blood. The rearrangement joins TRBV18 to TRBJ2-1; a weak D match, TRBD2 (5 bases). This sequence was found in a girl between 10 and 17 years old with multiple sclerosis. The CDR3 sequence is CASSPPWGDSYNEQFF. The DNA for the CDR3 is TGTGCCAGCTCACCACCCTGGGGAGACTCCTACAATGAGCAGTTCTTC.